Given below is one T cell receptor (beta chain) in context. This specimen comes from a study of T cell responses to AZD1222 COVID-19 vaccine. Germline assignment: CDR1 SGDLS and CDR2 YYNGEE. The CDR3 sequence is 15 residues long. With 3 bases clipped from V and 3 bases from J, the junction kept 2 bases outside the gene matches. Some clones are missing from TCRdb's copy, which holds only in-frame ones; the method was immunoSEQ multiplex PCR. The data hold under 300,000 clones, with over 85% observed a single time. The receptor was isolated from an adult in good health. The chain recombines TRBV9 with TRBJ2-3, with 12 positions matching TRBD2. The source material was peripheral blood, sampled on day 0 of AZD1222 vaccination. The CDR3, as DNA: TGTGCCAGCAGCGCTAGCGGGAGGGGGACAGATACGCAGTATTTT. Its translation: CASSASGRGTDTQYF.